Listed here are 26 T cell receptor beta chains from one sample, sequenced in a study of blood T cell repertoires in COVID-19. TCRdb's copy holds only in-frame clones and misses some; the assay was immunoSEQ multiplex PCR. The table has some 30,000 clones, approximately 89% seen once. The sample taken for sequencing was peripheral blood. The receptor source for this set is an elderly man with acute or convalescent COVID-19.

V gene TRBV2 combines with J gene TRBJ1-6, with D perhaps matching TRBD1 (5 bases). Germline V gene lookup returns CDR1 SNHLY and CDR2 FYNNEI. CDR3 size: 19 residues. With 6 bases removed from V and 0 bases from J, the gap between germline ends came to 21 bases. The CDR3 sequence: CASRRNRDGGSSYNSPLHF. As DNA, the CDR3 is TGTGCCAGCAGACGGAACCGGGACGGGGGAAGCTCCTATAATTCACCCCTCCACTTT.

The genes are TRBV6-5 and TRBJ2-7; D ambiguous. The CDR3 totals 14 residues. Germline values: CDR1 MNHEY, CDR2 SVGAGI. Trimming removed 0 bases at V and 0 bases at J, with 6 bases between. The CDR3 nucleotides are TGTGCCAGCAGTTACTCGAGATACTCCTACGAGCAGTACTTC. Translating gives CASSYSRYSYEQYF.

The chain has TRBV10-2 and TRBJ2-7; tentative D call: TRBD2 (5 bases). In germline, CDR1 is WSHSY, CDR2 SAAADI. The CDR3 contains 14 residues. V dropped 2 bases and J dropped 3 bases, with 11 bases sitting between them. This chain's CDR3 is CASSEGGGLYEQYF. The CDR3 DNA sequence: TGCGCCAGCAGTGAGGGTGGCGGGCTCTACGAGCAGTACTTC.

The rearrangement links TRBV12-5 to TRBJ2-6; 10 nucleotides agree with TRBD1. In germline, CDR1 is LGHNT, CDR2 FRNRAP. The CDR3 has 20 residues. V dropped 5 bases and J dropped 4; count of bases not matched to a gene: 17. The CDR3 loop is CASGPKGPGTGEPGANVLTF. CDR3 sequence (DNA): TGTGCTAGTGGTCCCAAAGGCCCCGGGACAGGGGAGCCCGGGGCCAACGTCCTGACTTTC.

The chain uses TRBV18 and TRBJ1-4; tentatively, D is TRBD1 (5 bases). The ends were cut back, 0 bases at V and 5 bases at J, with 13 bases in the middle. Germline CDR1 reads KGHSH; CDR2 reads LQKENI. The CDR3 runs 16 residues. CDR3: CASSPPGLLPNEKLFF. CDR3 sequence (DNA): TGTGCCAGCTCACCACCGGGACTACTCCCCAATGAAAAACTGTTTTTT.

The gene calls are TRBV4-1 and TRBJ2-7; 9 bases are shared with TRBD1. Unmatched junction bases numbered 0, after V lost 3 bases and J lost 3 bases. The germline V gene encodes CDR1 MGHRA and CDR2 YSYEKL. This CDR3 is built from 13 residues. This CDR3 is CASSQDRGYEQYF. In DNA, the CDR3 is TGCGCCAGCAGCCAGGACAGGGGCTACGAGCAGTACTTC.

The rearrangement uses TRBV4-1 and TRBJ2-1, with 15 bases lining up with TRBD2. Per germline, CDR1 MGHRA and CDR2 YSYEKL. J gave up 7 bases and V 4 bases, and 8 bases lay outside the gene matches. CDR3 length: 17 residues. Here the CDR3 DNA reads TGCGCCAGCAGCCGTTCTTATGGACTAGCGGGAGGGAATGAGCAGTTCTTC. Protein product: CASSRSYGLAGGNEQFF.

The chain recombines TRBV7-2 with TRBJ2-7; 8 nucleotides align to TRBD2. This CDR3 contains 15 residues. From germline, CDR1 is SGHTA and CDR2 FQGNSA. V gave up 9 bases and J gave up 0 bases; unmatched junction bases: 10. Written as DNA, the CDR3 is TGTGCCAGTTCGCGGGGCGGGAGGAACTCCTACGAGCAGTACTTC. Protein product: CASSRGGRNSYEQYF.

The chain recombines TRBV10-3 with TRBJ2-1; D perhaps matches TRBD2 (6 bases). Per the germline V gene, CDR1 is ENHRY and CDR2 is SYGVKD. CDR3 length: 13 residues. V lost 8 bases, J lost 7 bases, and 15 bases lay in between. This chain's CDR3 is CAIAGLPRNEQFF. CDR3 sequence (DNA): TGTGCCATCGCGGGACTCCCGAGAAATGAGCAGTTCTTC.

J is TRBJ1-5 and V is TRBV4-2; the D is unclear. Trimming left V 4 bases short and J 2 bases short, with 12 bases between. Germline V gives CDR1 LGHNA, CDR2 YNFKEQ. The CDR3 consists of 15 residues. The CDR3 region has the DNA TGTGCCAGCAGCCCTGTTATGAGGGGCAATCAGCCCCAGCATTTT. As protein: CASSPVMRGNQPQHF.

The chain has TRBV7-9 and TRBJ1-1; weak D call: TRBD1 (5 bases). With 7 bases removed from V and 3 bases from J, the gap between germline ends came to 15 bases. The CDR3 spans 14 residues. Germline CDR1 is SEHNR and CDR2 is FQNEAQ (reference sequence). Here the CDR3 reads CASTLVGADTEAFF. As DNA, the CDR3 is TGTGCCAGCACTCTCGTAGGGGCGGACACTGAAGCTTTCTTT.

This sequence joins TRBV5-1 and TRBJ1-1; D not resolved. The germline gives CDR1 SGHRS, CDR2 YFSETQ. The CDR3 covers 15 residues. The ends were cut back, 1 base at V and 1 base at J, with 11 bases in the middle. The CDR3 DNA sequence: TGCGCCAGCAGCTTGTTGGCGGGAGCGAACACTGAAGCTTTCTTT. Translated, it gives CASSLLAGANTEAFF.

The CDR3 DNA follows: TGTGCCAGCAGCCGCAGCGGCGATACGCAGTATTTT. Protein product: CASSRSGDTQYF. V usage is TRBV11-2 and J usage is TRBJ2-3; D is perhaps TRBD2 (5 bases). This CDR3 contains 12 residues. The V gene's germline CDR1 is SGHAT and CDR2 FQNNGV. Trimming took 5 bases from V and 6 from J, leaving 9 bases between them.

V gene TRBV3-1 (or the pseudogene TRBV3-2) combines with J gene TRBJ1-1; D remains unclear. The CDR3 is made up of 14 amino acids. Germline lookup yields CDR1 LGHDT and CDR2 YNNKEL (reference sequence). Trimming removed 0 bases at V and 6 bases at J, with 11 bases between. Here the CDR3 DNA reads TGTGCCAGCAGCCAAGAGTACAGTCCCCCTGAAGCTTTCTTT. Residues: CASSQEYSPPEAFF.

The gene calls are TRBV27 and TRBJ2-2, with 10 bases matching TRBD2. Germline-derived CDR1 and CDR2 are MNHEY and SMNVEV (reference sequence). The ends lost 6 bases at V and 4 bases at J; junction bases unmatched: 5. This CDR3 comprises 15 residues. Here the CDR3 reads CASRVLAGGTGELFF. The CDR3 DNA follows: TGTGCCAGCAGGGTTTTAGCGGGAGGCACCGGGGAGCTGTTTTTT.

The DNA of the CDR3 is TGTGCCAGTAGTCGGACAGCTAGCACAGATACGCAGTATTTT. Its protein product is CASSRTASTDTQYF. This chain links TRBV19 with TRBJ2-3; D possibly corresponds to TRBD1 (6 bases). Germline CDR1 and CDR2: LNHDA and SQIVND (reference sequence). V shed 5 bases and J shed 0 bases, with 9 bases lying between them. The CDR3 covers 14 residues.

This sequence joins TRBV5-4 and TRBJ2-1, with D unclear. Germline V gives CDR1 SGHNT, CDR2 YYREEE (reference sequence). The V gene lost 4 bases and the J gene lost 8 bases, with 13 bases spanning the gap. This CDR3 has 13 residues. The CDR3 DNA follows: TGTGCCAGCAGCGCTGACTGGTCCGATGAGCAGTTCTTC. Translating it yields CASSADWSDEQFF.

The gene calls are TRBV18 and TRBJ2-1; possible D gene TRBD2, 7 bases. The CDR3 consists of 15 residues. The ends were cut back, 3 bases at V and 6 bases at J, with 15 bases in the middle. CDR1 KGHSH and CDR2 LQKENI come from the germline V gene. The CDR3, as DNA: TGTGCCAGCTCACCCCCCGCGGGGGCTAGCAATGAGCAGTTCTTC. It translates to CASSPPAGASNEQFF. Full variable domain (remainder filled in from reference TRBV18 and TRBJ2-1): NAGVMQNPRHLVRRRGQEARLRCSPMKGHSHVYWYRQLPEEGLKFMVYLQKENIIDESGMPKERFSAEFPKEGPSILRIQQVVRGDSAAYFCASSPPAGASNEQFFGPGTRLTVL.

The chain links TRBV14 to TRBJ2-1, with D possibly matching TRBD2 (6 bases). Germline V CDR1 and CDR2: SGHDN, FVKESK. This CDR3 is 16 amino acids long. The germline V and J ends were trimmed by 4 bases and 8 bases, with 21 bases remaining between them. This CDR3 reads CASSPLEGLRAHEQFF. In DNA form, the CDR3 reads TGTGCCAGCAGCCCCTTAGAGGGACTCAGGGCCCATGAGCAGTTCTTC.

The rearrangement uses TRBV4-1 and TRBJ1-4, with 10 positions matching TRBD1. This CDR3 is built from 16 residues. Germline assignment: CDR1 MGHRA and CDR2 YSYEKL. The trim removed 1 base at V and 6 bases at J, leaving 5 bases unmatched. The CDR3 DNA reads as TGCGCCAGCAGCCAAGCGGGACAGGGGTGGGATGAAAAACTGTTTTTT. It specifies CASSQAGQGWDEKLFF.

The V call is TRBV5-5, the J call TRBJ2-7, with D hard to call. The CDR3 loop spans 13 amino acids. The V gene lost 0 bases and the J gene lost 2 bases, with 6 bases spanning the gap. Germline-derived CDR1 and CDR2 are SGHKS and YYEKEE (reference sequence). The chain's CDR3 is CASSLEHPYEQYF. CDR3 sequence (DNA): TGTGCCAGCAGCTTGGAGCACCCCTACGAGCAGTACTTC.

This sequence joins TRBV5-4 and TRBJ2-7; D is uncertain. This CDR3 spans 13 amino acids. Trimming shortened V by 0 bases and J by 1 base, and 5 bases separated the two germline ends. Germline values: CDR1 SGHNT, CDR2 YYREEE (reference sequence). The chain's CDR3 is CASSLERSYEQYF. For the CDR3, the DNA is TGTGCCAGCAGCTTGGAGCGATCCTACGAGCAGTACTTC.

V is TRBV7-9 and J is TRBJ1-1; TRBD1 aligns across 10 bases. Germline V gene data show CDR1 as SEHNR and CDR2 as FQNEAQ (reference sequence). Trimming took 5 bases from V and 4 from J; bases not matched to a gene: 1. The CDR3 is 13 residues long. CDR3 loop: CASSDRGPTEAFF. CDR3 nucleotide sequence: TGTGCCAGCAGCGACAGGGGGCCCACTGAAGCTTTCTTT.

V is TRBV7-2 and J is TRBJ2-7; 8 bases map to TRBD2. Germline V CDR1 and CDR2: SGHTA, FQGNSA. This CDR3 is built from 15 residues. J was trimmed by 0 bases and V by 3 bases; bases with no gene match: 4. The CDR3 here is CASSFSGVSSYEQYF. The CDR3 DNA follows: TGTGCCAGCAGCTTTAGCGGGGTGAGCTCCTACGAGCAGTACTTC.

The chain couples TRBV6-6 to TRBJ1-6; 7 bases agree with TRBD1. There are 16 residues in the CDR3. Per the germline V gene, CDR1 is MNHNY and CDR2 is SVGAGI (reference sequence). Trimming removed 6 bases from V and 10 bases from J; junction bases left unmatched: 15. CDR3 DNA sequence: TGTGCCAGCAGACTTACCCTGACAGGGCGGTGGTCACCCCTCCACTTT. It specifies CASRLTLTGRWSPLHF.

The CDR3 DNA follows: TGCGCCAGCAGCCAAGACCTACGGAACTATGGCTACACCTTC. Amino acids: CASSQDLRNYGYTF. The genes are TRBV4-1 and TRBJ1-2; D call uncertain. This CDR3 is built from 14 residues. The germline gives CDR1 MGHRA, CDR2 YSYEKL. The germline V and J ends were trimmed by 0 bases and 2 bases, with 7 bases remaining between them.